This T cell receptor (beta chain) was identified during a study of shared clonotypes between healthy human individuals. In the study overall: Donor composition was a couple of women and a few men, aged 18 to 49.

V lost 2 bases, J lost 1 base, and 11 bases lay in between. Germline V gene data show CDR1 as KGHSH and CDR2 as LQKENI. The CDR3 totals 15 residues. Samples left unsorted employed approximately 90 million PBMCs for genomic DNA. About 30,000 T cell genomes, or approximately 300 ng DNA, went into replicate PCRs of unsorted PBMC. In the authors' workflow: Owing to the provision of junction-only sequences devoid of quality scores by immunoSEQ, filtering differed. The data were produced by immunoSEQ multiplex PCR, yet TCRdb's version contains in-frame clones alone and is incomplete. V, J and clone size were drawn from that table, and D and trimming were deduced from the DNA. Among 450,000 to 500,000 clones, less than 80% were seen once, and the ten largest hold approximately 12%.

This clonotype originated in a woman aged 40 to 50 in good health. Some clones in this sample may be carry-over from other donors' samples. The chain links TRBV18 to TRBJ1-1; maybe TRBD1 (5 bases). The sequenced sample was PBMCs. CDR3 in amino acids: CASSPEQATNTEAFF. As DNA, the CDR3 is TGTGCCAGCTCACCAGAACAGGCTACGAACACTGAAGCTTTCTTT.